This is a list of T cell receptor beta chains from one sample in a study of T cell responses to AZD1222 COVID-19 vaccine. Clones were sequenced by immunoSEQ multiplex PCR, and TCRdb holds only the in-frame ones, with some missing. The repertoire includes some 100,000 clones, approximately 89% of them detected once, and roughly 4.3% sits in the top ten. This material consisted of peripheral blood, taken 28 days after the second AZD1222 dose. The receptors originated from an adult who received the AZD1222 COVID-19 vaccine. CDR3s leave out the opening cysteine and the closing phenylalanine or tryptophan. Each record gives: V gene, J gene, CDR3 protein.

v_call: TRBV5-4; j_call: TRBJ1-1; cdr3_aa: ASSLAQGSNTEAF
v_call: TRBV5-4; j_call: TRBJ1-2; cdr3_aa: ASSLPDAYGYT
v_call: TRBV4-2; j_call: TRBJ1-5; cdr3_aa: ASSPGTGNQPQH
v_call: TRBV7-3; j_call: TRBJ1-3; cdr3_aa: ASSSGQGNTIY
v_call: TRBV3-1/TRBV3-2; j_call: TRBJ2-5; cdr3_aa: ASSHLSGTEETQY
v_call: TRBV3-1/TRBV3-2; j_call: TRBJ1-2; cdr3_aa: ASSQDGRAKRAGYT
v_call: TRBV4-1; j_call: TRBJ2-2; cdr3_aa: ASSQGTRNTGELF
v_call: TRBV7-2; j_call: TRBJ1-2; cdr3_aa: ASSSDSGVYGYT
v_call: TRBV12-3/TRBV12-4; j_call: TRBJ1-2; cdr3_aa: ASSFLANYGYT
v_call: TRBV19; j_call: TRBJ2-7; cdr3_aa: ASSIGPATEQY
v_call: TRBV9; j_call: TRBJ1-2; cdr3_aa: ASSPGGWGYGYT
v_call: TRBV12-3/TRBV12-4; j_call: TRBJ2-7; cdr3_aa: ASSLGTGRDPY
v_call: TRBV5-1; j_call: TRBJ2-1; cdr3_aa: ASSLHIEQF
v_call: TRBV21-1; j_call: TRBJ1-3; cdr3_aa: ASSVRVDGNTIY
v_call: TRBV7-3; j_call: TRBJ1-6; cdr3_aa: ASSLNPDSPLH
v_call: TRBV11-2; j_call: TRBJ2-7; cdr3_aa: ASSSPGLTGPYEQY
v_call: TRBV27; j_call: TRBJ2-2; cdr3_aa: ASSRSLAGVTGELF
v_call: TRBV6-5; j_call: TRBJ1-2; cdr3_aa: ASFIGQGYGYT
v_call: TRBV6-5; j_call: TRBJ1-1; cdr3_aa: ASSYFSGEAF
v_call: TRBV7-9; j_call: TRBJ2-7; cdr3_aa: ASSPASRTGQPYEQY
v_call: TRBV4-3; j_call: TRBJ1-2; cdr3_aa: ASSQLQGLSGGYT
v_call: TRBV7-9; j_call: TRBJ2-5; cdr3_aa: ASSPDQRGSRKTQY
v_call: TRBV7-6; j_call: TRBJ2-1; cdr3_aa: ASSQGPGQGVEQF
v_call: TRBV7-9; j_call: TRBJ2-3; cdr3_aa: ASSLGLADTQY
v_call: TRBV19; j_call: TRBJ2-7; cdr3_aa: ASSLEGMGRYEQY
v_call: TRBV5-1; j_call: TRBJ2-3; cdr3_aa: ASAGQSTDTQY
v_call: TRBV6-5; j_call: TRBJ2-7; cdr3_aa: ASSPGTRSYEQY
v_call: TRBV18; j_call: TRBJ1-2; cdr3_aa: ASSSTGADYGYT
v_call: TRBV4-2; j_call: TRBJ1-3; cdr3_aa: ASSLGQGASAGNTIY
v_call: TRBV9; j_call: TRBJ2-7; cdr3_aa: ASSERGRPYEQY
v_call: TRBV25-1; j_call: TRBJ2-7; cdr3_aa: ASSDPGQGTYEQY
v_call: TRBV2; j_call: TRBJ1-5; cdr3_aa: ASSGEASNQPQH
v_call: TRBV30; j_call: TRBJ1-2; cdr3_aa: AWSSSGTGYGYT
v_call: TRBV5-5; j_call: TRBJ1-4; cdr3_aa: ASSPSDTNEKLF
v_call: TRBV20-1; j_call: TRBJ2-1; cdr3_aa: SASVGGQYYNEQF
v_call: TRBV24-1; j_call: TRBJ1-5; cdr3_aa: ATSDLGTGYSNQPQH
v_call: TRBV11-1; j_call: TRBJ2-1; cdr3_aa: ASSLEIAEGKNEQF
v_call: TRBV27; j_call: TRBJ1-1; cdr3_aa: ASSSGGQDAF
v_call: TRBV28; j_call: TRBJ2-7; cdr3_aa: ASSFARGEQY
v_call: TRBV19; j_call: TRBJ2-7; cdr3_aa: ASSRGQTYEQY
v_call: TRBV21-1; j_call: TRBJ1-2; cdr3_aa: ASSKTGVDYGYT
v_call: TRBV13; j_call: TRBJ1-4; cdr3_aa: ASSLGQGVRLGNEKLF
v_call: TRBV4-1; j_call: TRBJ2-7; cdr3_aa: ASSQDLGHRTYEQY
v_call: TRBV7-8; j_call: TRBJ2-1; cdr3_aa: ASSSLKGPHNEQF
v_call: TRBV30; j_call: TRBJ1-4; cdr3_aa: AWSVRSGTEKLF
v_call: TRBV6-5; j_call: TRBJ1-2; cdr3_aa: ASSYSDAWALDGYT
v_call: TRBV10-3; j_call: TRBJ2-3; cdr3_aa: AISDPPVGGVTSTDTQY
v_call: TRBV5-1; j_call: TRBJ1-6; cdr3_aa: ASSGAEGSPLH
v_call: TRBV30; j_call: TRBJ1-3; cdr3_aa: AGEGGSGNTIY
v_call: TRBV29-1; j_call: TRBJ1-5; cdr3_aa: SVSLSPSGGQPQH
v_call: TRBV21-1; j_call: TRBJ1-2; cdr3_aa: ASSKGRFQGGYGYT
v_call: TRBV9; j_call: TRBJ1-3; cdr3_aa: ASSLQGVSGNTIY
v_call: TRBV11-2; j_call: TRBJ2-1; cdr3_aa: ASSFGQGTPYNEQF
v_call: TRBV29-1; j_call: TRBJ1-5; cdr3_aa: SVQAREGQPQH
v_call: TRBV15; j_call: TRBJ1-2; cdr3_aa: ATSSPHDSYGYT
v_call: TRBV4-3; j_call: TRBJ2-3; cdr3_aa: ASSQLRGGKRDTQY
v_call: TRBV7-6; j_call: TRBJ1-1; cdr3_aa: ASSLEGLSNTEAF
v_call: TRBV18; j_call: TRBJ2-3; cdr3_aa: ASSPNSIHADTQY
v_call: TRBV5-1; j_call: TRBJ1-6; cdr3_aa: ASSSDRGKGGSYNSPLH